Listed here are 32 T cell receptor beta chains from one sample, sequenced in a study of Graves' ophthalmopathy and Graves' hyperthyroidism. RNA transcripts yielded amplified TCR beta CDR3 regions. Investigators did first-round RT-PCR with HTBI primers, then second-round multiplex PCR. Using its own MiXCR run on the multiplex PCR reads, TCRdb lists one record per CDR3 protein. Among hundreds of thousands of distinct CDR3 sequences listed, under 25% were seen once. The sequenced material came from peripheral blood. The receptors were sampled from a woman between 18 and 30 years old with stable Graves' hyperthyroidism.

This clonotype was counted many times. The chain recombines TRBV10-1 with TRBJ2-5; 9 nucleotides agree with TRBD1. The trim removed 5 bases at V and 4 bases at J, leaving 11 bases unmatched. Germline CDR1 reads WNHNN; CDR2 reads SYGVQD (reference sequence). This CDR3 is built from 16 residues. The CDR3 DNA follows: TGCGCCAGCAGTCCCGGGACAGGGAGTTTCGGAGAGACCCAGTACTTC. Translation: CASSPGTGSFGETQYF.

This clonotype showed up many times. The V and J genes are TRBV20-1 and TRBJ1-5, with 8 bases matching TRBD1. CDR1 DFQATT and CDR2 SNEGSKA come from the germline V gene (reference sequence). Trimming removed 2 bases from V and 6 bases from J; junction bases left unmatched: 9. The CDR3 runs 15 residues. CDR3 nucleotide sequence: TGCAGTGCTAGAATCGGGACAGGTAGGAGTCAGCCCCAGCATTTT. Residues: CSARIGTGRSQPQHF.

This clonotype was counted between two and nine times. The V and J genes are TRBV20-1 and TRBJ1-1; TRBD1 might be the D (5 bases). Germline V CDR1 and CDR2: DFQATT, SNEGSKA (reference sequence). V lost 5 bases, J lost 0 bases, and 16 bases lay in between. The CDR3 runs 15 residues. The CDR3 DNA follows: TGCAGTGCTCCAGACAGTATAAGCGTGAACACTGAAGCTTTCTTT. The encoded protein is CSAPDSISVNTEAFF.

This clonotype was observed many times. This chain connects TRBV20-1 to TRBJ2-4; D is unresolved. CDR1 and CDR2 (germline): DFQATT, SNEGSKA (reference sequence). CDR3 size: 15 residues. V was trimmed by 3 bases and J by 0 bases, leaving 12 bases between them. The CDR3 coding sequence is TGCAGTGCTAGTTTACTGACTCTAGCCAAAAACATTCAGTACTTC. Its translation: CSASLLTLAKNIQYF.

This chain links TRBV6-1 with TRBJ1-2, with TRBD1 matching over 7 bases. The CDR3 is 14 residues long. Germline loops: CDR1 MNHNS, CDR2 SASEGT. With V trimmed by 8 bases and J by 7 bases, 13 bases remained unmatched. CDR3 coding DNA: TGTGCCAGCGGAGGGGACAGCCTAGAGATTGGCTACACCTTC. Encoded protein: CASGGDSLEIGYTF.

The rearrangement links TRBV4-2 to TRBJ2-5, with D perhaps matching TRBD2 (6 bases). This CDR3 has 16 residues. CDR1 is LGHNA and CDR2 is YNFKEQ in the germline V gene. V dropped 2 bases and J dropped 5 bases, with 18 bases sitting between them. CDR3 residues: CASSQRGGPTQETQYF. The CDR3 DNA reads as TGTGCCAGCAGCCAAAGGGGAGGCCCGACTCAGGAGACCCAGTACTTC.

This clonotype has at least ten counts. V is TRBV27 and J is TRBJ2-5, with D perhaps matching TRBD2 (5 bases). Germline CDR1 reads MNHEY; CDR2 reads SMNVEV (reference sequence). V was pared by 7 bases and J by 5 bases, with 14 bases between. This CDR3 region has 13 residues. CDR3 region: CASNFKPGETQYF. CDR3 DNA: TGTGCCAGCAATTTCAAGCCGGGGGAGACCCAGTACTTC.

This clonotype was recorded at least ten times. The V call is TRBV20-1, the J call TRBJ2-4; D tentatively fits TRBD1 or TRBD2 (5 bases each). Between the trimmed V and J ends, which lost 5 bases and 3 bases, there was a span of 17 bases. This CDR3 has 15 residues. Germline CDR1 and CDR2: DFQATT and SNEGSKA (reference sequence). Here the CDR3 reads CSASHRRDGKNIQYF. Here the CDR3 DNA reads TGCAGTGCTTCACACAGACGGGACGGCAAAAACATTCAGTACTTC.

This clonotype occurred many times. The V call is TRBV19, the J call TRBJ2-2, with D perhaps TRBD2 (6 bases). The CDR3 runs 15 residues. Germline V gene lookup returns CDR1 LNHDA and CDR2 SQIVND (reference sequence). V lost 6 bases and J lost 6, with 17 bases in between. The CDR3 loop is CASRRRLDRPGELFF. The CDR3 nucleotides read TGTGCCAGTAGAAGGAGACTAGATCGACCCGGGGAGCTGTTTTTT. Drawing the rest from reference TRBV19 and TRBJ2-2, the complete variable domain is DGGITQSPKYLFRKEGQNVTLSCEQNLNHDAMYWYRQDPGQGLRLIYYSQIVNDFQKGDIAEGYSVSREKKESFPLTVTSAQKNPTAFYLCASRRRLDRPGELFFGEGSRLTVL.

This clonotype was recorded many times. The CDR3 sequence is CASSLGFVFMNTEAFF. CDR3 sequence (DNA): TGTGCCAGCAGCTTAGGTTTTGTTTTCATGAACACTGAAGCTTTCTTT. The genes are TRBV11-2 and TRBJ1-1; D is undetermined. The CDR3 is made up of 16 amino acids. Germline V gene lookup returns CDR1 SGHAT and CDR2 FQNNGV. V shed 1 base and J shed 0 bases, with 12 bases lying between them.

The chain joins TRBV7-2 to TRBJ2-5, with TRBD2 matching 14 bases. The CDR3 has 16 residues. V lost 1 base, J lost 5 bases, and 3 bases stayed unmatched. Germline-derived CDR1 and CDR2 are SGHTA and FQGNSA. The CDR3 spells CASSLVGLAGAETQYF. The CDR3 DNA follows: TGTGCCAGCAGCTTAGTGGGACTAGCGGGAGCCGAGACCCAGTACTTC.

A note on this clonotype: One junction end disagrees with the germline gene, perhaps due to a read error. The chain has TRBV6-1 and TRBJ1-2; D possibly corresponds to TRBD1 (5 bases). CDR3 length equals 14 residues. Germline CDR1 and CDR2: MNHNS and SASEGT. The CDR3 is CASQPRRRSDSHYF. CDR3 bases: TGTGCCAGCCAACCCCGTAGGAGGAGTGACAGCCATTACTTC.

The chain joins TRBV6-1 to TRBJ1-3; D is ambiguous. Germline lookup yields CDR1 MNHNS and CDR2 SASEGT. The V end lost 6 bases, the J end lost 4 bases, and 7 bases lay between the germline ends. The length of the CDR3 is 12 residues. CDR3 bases: TGTGCCAGCAGACTCTTCGGAAACACCATATATTTT. Residues: CASRLFGNTIYF.

V is TRBV30 and J is TRBJ2-7; D is unresolved. Trimming removed 2 bases at V and 6 bases at J, with 5 bases between. Germline CDR1 reads GTSNPN; CDR2 reads SVGIG (reference sequence). CDR3 size: 10 residues. CDR3: CAWSSGEQYF. Here the CDR3 DNA reads TGTGCCTGGAGTAGTGGCGAGCAGTACTTC.

The table lists this clonotype with many counts. The chain has TRBV7-4 and TRBJ1-1; D unclear. The V end lost 5 bases, the J end lost 6 bases, and 19 bases lay between the germline ends. Per germline, CDR1 SGHVT and CDR2 SQSDAQ. The CDR3 runs 15 residues. The CDR3 spells CASSLAGESVAEAFF. CDR3 in DNA: TGTGCCAGCAGCCTCGCTGGGGAATCTGTCGCTGAAGCTTTCTTT.

The chain carries TRBV7-2 and TRBJ2-5, with TRBD2 matching 8 bases. There are 14 residues in the CDR3. J gave up 3 bases and V 4 bases, and 4 bases lay outside the gene matches. Germline CDR1 and CDR2: SGHTA and FQGNSA. CDR3 region: CASSSGGAEETQYF. The CDR3 DNA follows: TGTGCCAGCAGCTCGGGGGGGGCCGAAGAGACCCAGTACTTC.

This clonotype was observed at least ten times. The chain joins TRBV15 to TRBJ2-2; tentatively, D is TRBD1 (6 bases). The length of the CDR3 is 14 residues. Trimming pared 3 bases from V and 6 bases from J, leaving 11 bases between. Per the germline V gene, CDR1 is LNHNV and CDR2 is YYDKDF (reference sequence). The CDR3 sequence is CATSSRGLAGELFF. The CDR3, as DNA: TGTGCCACCAGCAGCAGGGGTTTGGCCGGGGAGCTGTTTTTT.

At least ten counts were recorded for this clonotype. This rearrangement joins TRBV29-1 to TRBJ2-5; D is tentatively TRBD1 or TRBD2 (5 bases each). Per the germline V gene, CDR1 is SQVTM and CDR2 is ANQGSEA. Trimming left V 7 bases short and J 5 bases short, with 17 bases between. This CDR3 has 13 residues. In DNA, the CDR3 is TGCAGCGCCGCCGACTACTCAGGGGAGACCCAGTACTTC. Encoded protein: CSAADYSGETQYF.

V gene TRBV7-3 combines with J gene TRBJ2-3; D not certain. The V gene lost 5 bases and the J gene lost 6 bases, with 12 bases spanning the gap. The CDR3 has 13 amino acids. CDR1 is SGHTA and CDR2 is FQGTGA in the germline V gene. The CDR3 DNA sequence: TGTGCCAGCAGCCCGAACTACGCTGATACGCAGTATTTT. It translates to CASSPNYADTQYF.

This sequence joins TRBV6-1 and TRBJ2-2; TRBD2 might be the D (6 bases). V was pared by 0 bases and J by 7 bases, with 12 bases between. This CDR3 contains 15 residues. CDR1 and CDR2 (germline): MNHNS, SASEGT. The CDR3 coding sequence is TGTGCCAGCAGTGAAGCAGGGTTCGGGGGCGGGGAGCTGTTTTTT. Translated, it gives CASSEAGFGGGELFF.

This clonotype was picked up many times. The V and J genes are TRBV28 and TRBJ1-5; D possibly corresponds to TRBD1 (5 bases). The germline V gene has CDR1 MDHEN and CDR2 SYDVKM. This CDR3 has 13 amino acids. Trimming removed 5 bases at V and 8 bases at J, with 13 bases between. The CDR3 is CASSRQLREPQHF. The CDR3 DNA reads as TGTGCCAGCAGTCGACAGCTGCGAGAGCCCCAGCATTTT.

This clonotype was seen ten or more times. The chain recombines TRBV6-2 or TRBV6-3 with TRBJ1-1; weak D call: TRBD1 (6 bases). Germline assignment: CDR1 MNHEY and CDR2 SVGEGT. Deletions cut 4 bases from V and 1 base from J, with 16 bases between. The CDR3 covers 16 residues. CDR3 loop: CASSLPGASKNTEAFF. In DNA, the CDR3 is TGTGCCAGCAGTTTACCAGGGGCCTCAAAGAACACTGAAGCTTTCTTT.

This clonotype was picked up many times. The chain is built from TRBV12-3 or TRBV12-4 and TRBJ1-6; 9 positions agree with TRBD1. This CDR3 region has 15 residues. After removal of 7 bases from V and 5 bases from J, the junction contained 6 bases not matched to a gene. The CDR3 region is CASKADRGNNSPLHF. CDR3 in DNA: TGTGCCAGCAAAGCCGACAGGGGGAATAATTCACCCCTCCACTTT.

The rearrangement joins TRBV28 to TRBJ1-1; 8 bases match TRBD1. Germline V lookup: CDR1 MDHEN, CDR2 SYDVKM. V lost 5 bases, J lost 7 bases, and 9 bases stayed unmatched. This CDR3 contains 14 residues. The CDR3 DNA reads as TGTGCCAGCAGTCCGGCCGGGGGGACAGGTGAAGCTTTCTTT. It codes for CASSPAGGTGEAFF.

This clonotype has at least ten counts. The chain couples TRBV5-1 to TRBJ1-1; no clear D. CDR3 length: 14 residues. From germline, CDR1 is SGHRS and CDR2 YFSETQ. V was clipped by 0 bases and J by 2 bases, with 8 bases between them. In DNA form, the CDR3 reads TGCGCCAGCAGCTTGGAGGCGGCAAACACTGAAGCTTTCTTT. It is translated as CASSLEAANTEAFF.

This clonotype was counted ten times or more. The chain has TRBV6-2 or TRBV6-3 and TRBJ2-5, with D uncertain. The germline CDR1 and CDR2 sequences are MNHEY and SVGEGT. Trimming removed 5 bases at V and 7 bases at J, with 8 bases between. This CDR3 spans 11 amino acids. The CDR3 loop is CASSDGGTQYF. The CDR3 region has the DNA TGTGCCAGCAGTGATGGCGGGACCCAGTACTTC.

In its sample, this clonotype was seen many times. The V and J genes are TRBV11-1 and TRBJ2-5, with 10 bases that match TRBD2. Trimming at V came to 6 bases and at J to 4 bases, leaving 14 bases not matched to a gene. The germline V gene encodes CDR1 SGHAT and CDR2 FQDESV (reference sequence). This CDR3 is built from 17 residues. The CDR3 loop reads CASRSPGSLAGGETQYF. CDR3 sequence (DNA): TGTGCCAGCAGATCCCCCGGTTCCTTAGCGGGAGGAGAGACCCAGTACTTC.

Of note for this clonotype: This may come from a read error, since a much larger clone is one base off. CDR3 sequence (DNA): TGTGCCAGCACCGCCCTGGGGGCGGGGGGCGGGGAGCTGTTGTTT. It is translated as CASTALGAGGGELLF. The chain recombines TRBV6-1 with TRBJ2-2; TRBD2 agrees at 8 bases. The CDR3 has 15 residues. Germline CDR1 reads MNHNS; CDR2 reads SASEGT.

The table lists this clonotype with many counts. The genes are TRBV28 and TRBJ2-7; D uncertain. The germline V gene encodes CDR1 MDHEN and CDR2 SYDVKM. Trimming pared 6 bases from V and 0 bases from J, leaving 9 bases between. The CDR3 has 13 residues. The DNA of the CDR3 is TGTGCCAGCAGCCCTTGGAGCTCCTACGAGCAGTACTTC. Translation gives CASSPWSSYEQYF.

In its sample, this clonotype was seen many times. This chain connects TRBV7-2 to TRBJ2-5; TRBD2 aligns across 13 bases. The CDR3 has 14 amino acids. The V and J ends lost 5 bases and 14 bases, in that order; junction bases with no gene match: 11. Germline V gene data show CDR1 as SGHTA and CDR2 as FQGNSA. The CDR3 loop is CASSPSTSGRIFYF. Here the CDR3 DNA reads TGTGCCAGCAGCCCCTCGACTAGCGGGAGGATCTTCTACTTC.

This clonotype was counted many times. The chain carries TRBV12-3 or TRBV12-4 and TRBJ2-7; TRBD1 might be the D (6 bases). V lost 6 bases and J lost 4, with 19 bases in between. The CDR3 consists of 15 residues. CDR3: CASRRGTLPLYEQYF. The CDR3 DNA is TGTGCCAGCAGGAGAGGGACACTTCCATTGTACGAGCAGTACTTC.

At least ten counts were recorded for this clonotype. The chain uses TRBV28 and TRBJ1-2; D gene unclear. The V and J ends lost 5 bases and 8 bases respectively, with 12 bases between them. CDR1 MDHEN and CDR2 SYDVKM come from the germline V gene. CDR3 length: 12 residues. CDR3 in DNA: TGTGCCAGCAGTGAACCGACGGCCGGCTACACCTTC. Amino acids: CASSEPTAGYTF.